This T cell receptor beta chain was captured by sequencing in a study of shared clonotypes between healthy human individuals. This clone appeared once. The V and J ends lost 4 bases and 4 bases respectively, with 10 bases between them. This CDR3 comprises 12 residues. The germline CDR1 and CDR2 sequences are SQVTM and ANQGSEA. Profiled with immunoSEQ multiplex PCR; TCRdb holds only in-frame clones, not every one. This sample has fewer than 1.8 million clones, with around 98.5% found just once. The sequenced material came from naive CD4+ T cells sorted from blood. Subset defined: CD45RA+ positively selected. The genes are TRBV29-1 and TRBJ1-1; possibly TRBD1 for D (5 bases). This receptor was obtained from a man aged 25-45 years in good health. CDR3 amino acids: CSVGDGATEAFF. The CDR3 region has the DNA TGCAGCGTTGGGGACGGGGCCACTGAAGCTTTCTTT.